This T cell receptor (beta chain) originates from a study of blood T cell repertoires in COVID-19. Libraries were prepared by immunoSEQ multiplex PCR; TCRdb keeps only in-frame clonotypes and omits some of them. The table lists under 150,000 clones, 79% of them singletons. The CDR3 contains 16 residues. The germline V gene encodes CDR1 MNHEY and CDR2 SVGEGT. After removal of 5 bases from V and 4 bases from J, the junction contained 12 bases not matched to a gene. In this sample, this clone turned up a few times. The chain combines TRBV6-2 or TRBV6-3 with TRBJ1-2; 8 nucleotides match TRBD1. Sequencing was performed on peripheral blood. The sequence came from a man in his sixties with acute or convalescent COVID-19. For the CDR3, the DNA is TGTGCCAGCAGTCCCATCCTTGGACAGGGAGGCTATGGCTACACCTTC. Its translation: CASSPILGQGGYGYTF.